This T cell receptor beta chain was captured in a study of OX40 agonist ivuxolimab in advanced cancers. Whole-study context: Ivuxolimab was delivered to patients intravenously every 2 weeks at doses spanning 0.01 to 10 mg/kg.

Measured with immunoSEQ multiplex PCR; TCRdb has only the in-frame clones, and not every one. The sample holds some 96,000 clones; about 89% are singletons and the top ten take around 0.16%. The CDR3 length is 15 residues. CDR1 is KGHSH and CDR2 is LQKENI in the germline V gene. V shed 1 base and J shed 7 bases, with 13 bases lying between them. Study-wide points: By week 6 at 0.1 to 3.0 mg/kg, blood CD4+ and CD8+ T cells had expanded clonally. More expanded clones were found, on average, in CD8+ than in CD4+ T cells.

Points on this clone: As yet, its antigen is unknown.

V is TRBV18 and J is TRBJ2-2; a weak D match, TRBD2 (6 bases). The TCR was taken from an adult with an advanced solid tumor such as melanoma, head and neck, liver or kidney cancer. The sample consisted of CD4+ or CD8+ T cells sorted from blood, taken in a trial of the OX40 agonist ivuxolimab. The CDR3 DNA reads TGTGCCAGCTCACCACGATCAACCGGGGGCGGGGAGCTGTTTTTT. As protein: CASSPRSTGGGELFF.